Described below is a single TCR beta chain sequence and its context. Normal lung was sampled as far from the tumour as possible, at least 3 cm. The method was immunoSEQ multiplex PCR; TCRdb's version includes in-frame clones alone and lacks a portion of them. The data show 750 to 1,000 clones, roughly 70% seen once. This specimen comes from a study of immune cell composition in non-small cell lung cancer. Sample: non-adjacent lung tissue. This TCR was recovered from a human donor with non-small cell lung cancer.

In DNA, the CDR3 is TGTGCCAGTAGCAGAGCGGGGGTTCCCACAGATACGCAGTATTTT. As protein: CASSRAGVPTDTQYF. This chain joins TRBV19 and TRBJ2-3, with 8 bases identical to TRBD2. Germline CDR1 reads LNHDA; CDR2 reads SQIVND (reference sequence). This CDR3 has 15 residues. The V gene end was trimmed by 6 bases and the J gene end by 2 bases; junction bases not matched to a gene: 7.